These 23 T cell receptor beta chains came from one sample sequenced in a study of blood T cell repertoires in COVID-19. This table comes from immunoSEQ multiplex PCR, and its TCRdb copy is limited to in-frame clones, with some not included. The data contain roughly 150,000 clones, about four fifths of them singletons. Sequencing was done on a sample of peripheral blood. The receptors derive from a woman aged 55-69 years with COVID-19, enrolled during active disease.

This clone was recorded a few times. The V gene is TRBV28, the J gene TRBJ1-2; TRBD1 is a possible D gene (6 bases). CDR1 and CDR2 (germline): MDHEN, SYDVKM. This CDR3 comprises 14 residues. The V gene lost 5 bases and the J gene lost 8 bases, with 18 bases spanning the gap. The CDR3 spells CASSTQGKVSGYTF. CDR3 DNA: TGTGCCAGCAGTACCCAGGGGAAAGTTAGCGGCTACACCTTC.

V is TRBV10-3 and J is TRBJ1-1, with D possibly matching TRBD1 (5 bases). Germline CDR1 ENHRY, CDR2 SYGVKD. This CDR3 comprises 13 residues. The V end lost 5 bases, the J end lost 7 bases, and 14 bases lay between the germline ends. The CDR3 nucleotides read TGTGCCATCAGTTTGGGGGACTCGCTTGAAGCTTTCTTT. It yields the protein CAISLGDSLEAFF.

The table lists this clone with a few counts. J is TRBJ2-6 and V is TRBV5-1; possible D gene TRBD1, 6 bases. CDR3 length equals 19 residues. V was pared by 1 base and J by 0 bases, with 17 bases between. CDR1 is SGHRS and CDR2 is YFSETQ in the germline V gene. The CDR3 region is CASSLNLPGHYSGANVLTF. Written as DNA, the CDR3 is TGCGCCAGCAGCTTGAACCTACCGGGACATTACTCTGGGGCCAACGTCCTGACTTTC.

The chain recombines TRBV7-9 with TRBJ1-4; D gene ambiguous. The CDR3 length is 13 residues. Germline CDR1 and CDR2: SEHNR and FQNEAQ (reference sequence). Trimming removed 11 bases from V and 0 bases from J, with 10 bases in between. The CDR3 protein is CAVEAATNEKLFF. CDR3 in DNA: TGTGCCGTTGAGGCTGCAACTAATGAAAAACTGTTTTTT.

This CDR3 reads CASSIPGTSGTTGELFF. The CDR3 DNA reads as TGTGCCAGTAGTATCCCCGGGACTAGCGGGACGACCGGGGAGCTGTTTTTT. The J gene is TRBJ2-2, the V gene TRBV19; 13 bases map to TRBD2. Germline loops: CDR1 LNHDA, CDR2 SQIVND (reference sequence). V was clipped by 3 bases and J by 5 bases; unmatched bases: 6. The CDR3 contains 17 residues.

The genes are TRBV29-1 and TRBJ2-7; 8 nucleotides match TRBD1. The germline CDR1 and CDR2 sequences are SQVTM and ANQGSEA. This CDR3 contains 14 residues. With V trimmed by 0 bases and J by 2 bases, 3 bases remained unmatched. The CDR3 spells CSVEETGVTYEQYF. The CDR3, as DNA: TGCAGCGTTGAAGAGACAGGGGTAACCTACGAGCAGTACTTC.

V and J are TRBV9 and TRBJ2-2, with TRBD2 as a possible D gene (5 bases). Deletions cut 0 bases from V and 0 bases from J, with 9 bases between. The V gene's germline CDR1 is SGDLS and CDR2 YYNGEE. The CDR3 is made up of 16 amino acids. The CDR3 DNA follows: TGTGCCAGCAGCGTAGCCGCGGGCGCGAACACCGGGGAGCTGTTTTTT. This encodes CASSVAAGANTGELFF.

The chain is built from TRBV7-8 and TRBJ2-5; 7 positions match TRBD2. The CDR3 totals 13 residues. Germline CDR1 SGHVS, CDR2 FQNEAQ. Losses at the gene ends were 5 bases for V and 10 bases for J; bases not matched to a gene: 10. This CDR3 is CASSTRGLVGQYF. CDR3 DNA sequence: TGTGCCAGCAGCACTCGAGGACTAGTGGGCCAGTACTTC.

The chain employs TRBV10-3 and TRBJ2-7; the match to TRBD2 covers 10 bases. V lost 0 bases and J lost 0; bases outside the gene matches: 2. The CDR3 contains 16 residues. Germline lookup yields CDR1 ENHRY and CDR2 SYGVKD. Here the CDR3 reads CAISESLAGASYEQYV. CDR3 bases: TGTGCCATCAGTGAGTCGCTAGCGGGGGCCTCCTACGAGCAGTACGTC.

This chain connects TRBV29-1 to TRBJ1-6; TRBD1 aligns across 8 bases. J gave up 8 bases and V 4 bases, and 4 bases lay outside the gene matches. The CDR3 has 13 amino acids. From germline, CDR1 is SQVTM and CDR2 ANQGSEA. The CDR3 loop is CSVGQGKDSPLHF. DNA for the CDR3: TGCAGCGTTGGACAGGGGAAGGATTCACCCCTCCACTTT.

This clone has a single count. The chain uses TRBV29-1 and TRBJ2-7; TRBD1 matches 9 bases. This CDR3 comprises 15 residues. Germline V gives CDR1 SQVTM, CDR2 ANQGSEA. The V gene end was trimmed by 2 bases and the J gene end by 3 bases; junction bases not matched to a gene: 8. The CDR3 loop reads CSVELGTGFDYEQYF. DNA of the CDR3: TGCAGCGTTGAACTCGGGACAGGGTTCGACTACGAGCAGTACTTC.

The chain recombines TRBV19 with TRBJ1-1; the D gene is possibly TRBD1 (5 bases). Germline loops: CDR1 LNHDA, CDR2 SQIVND (reference sequence). V was shortened by 8 bases and J by 0 bases, with 13 bases between the two germline ends. The CDR3 has 14 residues. The CDR3 region has the DNA TGTGCCAGTGGACGGAGCAGGGTGAACACTGAAGCTTTCTTT. This encodes CASGRSRVNTEAFF.

The chain combines TRBV27 with TRBJ1-5; TRBD1 agrees at 10 bases. With 5 bases clipped from V and 1 base from J, the junction kept 11 bases outside the gene matches. The CDR3 has 18 residues. CDR1 MNHEY and CDR2 SMNVEV come from the germline V gene (reference sequence). The CDR3 sequence is CASSERTGGIGSNQPQHF. For the CDR3, the DNA is TGTGCCAGCAGTGAACGGACAGGGGGGATCGGGAGCAATCAGCCCCAGCATTTT.

The rearrangement uses TRBV4-2 and TRBJ2-5, with a tentative D call TRBD2 (5 bases). The CDR3 sequence is 15 residues long. Germline V CDR1 and CDR2: LGHNA, YNFKEQ. V was cut by 0 bases and J by 1 base, with 9 bases left in between. The CDR3 loop reads CASSQESSGQETQYF. For the CDR3, the DNA is TGTGCCAGCAGCCAAGAATCCAGCGGCCAAGAGACCCAGTACTTC.

This clone was counted ten times or more. The chain is built from TRBV6-6 and TRBJ2-7; D uncertain. V lost 0 bases and J 5 bases, leaving 11 bases between the germline ends. Germline V gene data show CDR1 as MNHNY and CDR2 as SVGAGI (reference sequence). This CDR3 spans 14 amino acids. CDR3 nucleotide sequence: TGTGCCAGCAGTTACTCCGAGGTCTCGGACGAGCAGTACTTC. Translating gives CASSYSEVSDEQYF.

V and J are TRBV2 and TRBJ2-1; no definite D call. The CDR3 contains 13 residues. CDR1 and CDR2 (germline): SNHLY, FYNNEI. The V and J ends lost 11 bases and 5 bases respectively, with 16 bases between them. In nucleotides, the CDR3 is TGTGCCTCTCACCGGGTCGGCCACAATGAGCAGTTCTTC. Residues: CASHRVGHNEQFF.

The CDR3 bases are TGTGCCAGCAGTCTCCGGTTTACTGGGACAGGGATCCTACCCAGCGGGGGTCACAATGAGCAGTTCTTC. It is translated as CASSLRFTGTGILPSGGHNEQFF. The chain employs TRBV27 and TRBJ2-1; a weak D match, TRBD1 (9 bases). With 5 bases removed from V and 5 bases from J, the gap between germline ends came to 40 bases. Germline-derived CDR1 and CDR2 are MNHEY and SMNVEV (reference sequence). This CDR3 has 23 residues.

V gene TRBV9 combines with J gene TRBJ1-3; no firm D call. CDR3 size: 15 residues. Germline V gives CDR1 SGDLS, CDR2 YYNGEE. Trimming left V 4 bases short and J 0 bases short, with 11 bases between. DNA of the CDR3: TGTGCCAGCAGCCCCCTCGTTATCTCTGGAAACACCATATATTTT. It yields the protein CASSPLVISGNTIYF.

The CDR3 is CASSAGQGGETQYF. In nucleotides, the CDR3 is TGCGCCAGCAGCGCGGGACAGGGTGGAGAGACCCAGTACTTC. The V call is TRBV5-1, the J call TRBJ2-5; TRBD1 agrees at 9 bases. The junction had 5 bases not matched to a gene; V was cut back by 4 bases and J by 4 bases. The germline CDR1 and CDR2 sequences are SGHRS and YFSETQ. This CDR3 comprises 14 residues.

The chain is built from TRBV29-1 and TRBJ2-5; D may be TRBD1 (6 bases). CDR1 and CDR2 (germline): SQVTM, ANQGSEA. The CDR3 runs to 13 residues. V lost 3 bases to trimming and J lost 1 base, with 9 bases between them. In DNA form, the CDR3 reads TGCAGCGTTGACCGGACAGTCCAAGAGACCCAGTACTTC. The encoded protein is CSVDRTVQETQYF.

The rearrangement joins TRBV5-5 to TRBJ2-3, with TRBD2 identical over 8 bases. Germline-derived CDR1 and CDR2 are SGHKS and YYEKEE (reference sequence). V was clipped by 4 bases and J by 2 bases; unmatched bases: 9. This CDR3 region has 16 residues. The CDR3 DNA reads as TGTGCCAGCAGCAACAAAGGACTAGCCGACACAGATACGCAGTATTTT. Its translation: CASSNKGLADTDTQYF. The variable domain in full, with the rest retrieved from reference TRBV5-5 and TRBJ2-3, is DAGVTQSPTHLIKTRGQQVTLRCSPISGHKSVSWYQQVLGQGPQFIFQYYEKEERGRGNFPDRFSARQFPNYSSELNVNALLLGDSALYLCASSNKGLADTDTQYFGPGTRLTVL.

The rearrangement uses TRBV9 and TRBJ2-1; D uncertain. Germline lookup yields CDR1 SGDLS and CDR2 YYNGEE. The length of the CDR3 is 13 residues. V was cut by 2 bases and J by 7 bases, with 10 bases left in between. The CDR3: CASSVSLENEQFF. CDR3 nucleotides: TGTGCCAGCAGCGTTAGTCTGGAGAATGAGCAGTTCTTC.

The sample holds a few counts of this clone. The rearrangement joins TRBV11-2 to TRBJ2-5; weak D call: TRBD1 (5 bases). Trimming left V 1 base short and J 3 bases short, with 12 bases between. Germline values: CDR1 SGHAT, CDR2 FQNNGV. The CDR3 loop spans 15 amino acids. This chain's CDR3 is CASSLAGLSEETQYF. CDR3 nucleotide sequence: TGTGCCAGCAGCTTAGCAGGGTTAAGTGAAGAGACCCAGTACTTC.